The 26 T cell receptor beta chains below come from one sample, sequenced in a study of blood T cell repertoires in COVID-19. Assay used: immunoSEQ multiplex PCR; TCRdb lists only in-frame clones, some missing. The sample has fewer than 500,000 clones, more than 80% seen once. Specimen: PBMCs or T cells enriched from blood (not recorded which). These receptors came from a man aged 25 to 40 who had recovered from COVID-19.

The CDR3 loop is CASGLTGGRPNTEAFF. The CDR3 DNA sequence: TGTGCTAGTGGTCTAACAGGGGGGAGGCCGAACACTGAAGCTTTCTTT. This rearrangement joins TRBV12-5 to TRBJ1-1, with TRBD1 identical over 8 bases. The CDR3 runs to 16 residues. The ends lost 5 bases at V and 1 base at J; junction bases unmatched: 9. Germline values: CDR1 LGHNT, CDR2 FRNRAP. Drawing the rest from reference TRBV12-5 and TRBJ1-1, the complete variable domain is DARVTQTPRHKVTEMGQEVTMRCQPILGHNTVFWYRQTMMQGLELLAYFRNRAPLDDSGMPKDRFSAEMPDATLATLKIQPSEPRDSAVYFCASGLTGGRPNTEAFFGQGTRLTVV.

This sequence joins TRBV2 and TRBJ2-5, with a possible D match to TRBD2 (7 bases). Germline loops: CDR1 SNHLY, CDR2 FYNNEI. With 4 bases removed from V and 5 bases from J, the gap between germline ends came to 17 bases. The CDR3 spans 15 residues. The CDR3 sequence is CASSVLGGGGETQYF. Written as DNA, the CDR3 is TGTGCCAGCAGTGTTTTAGGAGGGGGAGGGGAGACCCAGTACTTC.

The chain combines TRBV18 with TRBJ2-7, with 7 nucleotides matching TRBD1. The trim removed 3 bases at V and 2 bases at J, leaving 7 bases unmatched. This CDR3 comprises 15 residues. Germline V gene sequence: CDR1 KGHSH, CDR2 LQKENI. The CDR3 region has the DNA TGTGCCAGCTCACCTTCACCGGGACAGACCTACGAGCAGTACTTC. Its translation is CASSPSPGQTYEQYF.

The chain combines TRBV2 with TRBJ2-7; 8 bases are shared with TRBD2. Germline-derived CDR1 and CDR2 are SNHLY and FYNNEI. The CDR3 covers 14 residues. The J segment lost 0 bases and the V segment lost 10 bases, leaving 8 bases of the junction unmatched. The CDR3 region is CATRLAGGSYEQYF. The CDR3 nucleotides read TGTGCCACGAGGCTTGCGGGAGGCTCCTACGAGCAGTACTTC.

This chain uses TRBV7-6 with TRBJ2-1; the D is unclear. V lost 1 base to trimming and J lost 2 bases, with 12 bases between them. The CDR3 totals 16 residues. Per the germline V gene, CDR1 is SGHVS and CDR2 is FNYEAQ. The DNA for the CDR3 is TGTGCCAGCAGCTTAGTGGGCAGGTTGGCCTACAATGAGCAGTTCTTC. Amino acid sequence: CASSLVGRLAYNEQFF.

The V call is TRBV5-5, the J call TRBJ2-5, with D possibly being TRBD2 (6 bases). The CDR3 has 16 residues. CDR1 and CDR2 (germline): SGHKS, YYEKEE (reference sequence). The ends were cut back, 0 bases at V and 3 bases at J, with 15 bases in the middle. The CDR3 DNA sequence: TGTGCCAGCAGCTTGGCCCTGGGGTGGGGGGAAGAGACCCAGTACTTC. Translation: CASSLALGWGEETQYF.

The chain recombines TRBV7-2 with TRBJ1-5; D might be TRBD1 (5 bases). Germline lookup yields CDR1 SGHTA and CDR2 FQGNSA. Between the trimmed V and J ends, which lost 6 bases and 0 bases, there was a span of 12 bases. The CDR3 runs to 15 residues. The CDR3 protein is CASSSGGYSNQPQHF. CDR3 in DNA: TGTGCCAGCAGTTCGGGGGGGTATAGCAATCAGCCCCAGCATTTT. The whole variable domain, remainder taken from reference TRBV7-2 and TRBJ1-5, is GAGVSQSPSNKVTEKGKDVELRCDPISGHTALYWYRQSLGQGLEFLIYFQGNSAPDKSGLPSDRFSAERTGGSVSTLTIQRTQQEDSAVYLCASSSGGYSNQPQHFGDGTRLSIL.

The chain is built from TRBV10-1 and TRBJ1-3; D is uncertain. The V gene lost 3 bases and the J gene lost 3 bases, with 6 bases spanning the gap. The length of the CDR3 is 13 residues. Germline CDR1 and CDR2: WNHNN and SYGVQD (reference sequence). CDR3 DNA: TGCGCCAGCAGTGAACCAGGTGGAAACACCATATATTTT. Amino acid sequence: CASSEPGGNTIYF.

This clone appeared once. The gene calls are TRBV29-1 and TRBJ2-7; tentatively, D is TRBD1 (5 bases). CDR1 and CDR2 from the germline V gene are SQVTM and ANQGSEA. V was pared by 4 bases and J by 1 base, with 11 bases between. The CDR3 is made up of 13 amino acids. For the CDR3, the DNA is TGCAGCGTTGCAGGGTTGGGGTCCTACGAGCAGTACTTC. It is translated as CSVAGLGSYEQYF.

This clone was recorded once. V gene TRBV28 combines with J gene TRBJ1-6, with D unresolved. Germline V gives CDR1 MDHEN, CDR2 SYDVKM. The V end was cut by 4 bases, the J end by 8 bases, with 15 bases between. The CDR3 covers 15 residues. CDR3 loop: CASSSLTTIDSPLHF. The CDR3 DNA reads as TGTGCCAGCAGTTCTCTGACTACTATAGATTCACCCCTCCACTTT.

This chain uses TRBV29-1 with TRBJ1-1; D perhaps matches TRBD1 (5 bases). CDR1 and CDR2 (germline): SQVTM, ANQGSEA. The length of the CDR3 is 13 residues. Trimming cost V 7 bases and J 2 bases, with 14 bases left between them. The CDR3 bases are TGCAGCGCCGAGTGGACAAAAAACACTGAAGCTTTCTTT. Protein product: CSAEWTKNTEAFF.

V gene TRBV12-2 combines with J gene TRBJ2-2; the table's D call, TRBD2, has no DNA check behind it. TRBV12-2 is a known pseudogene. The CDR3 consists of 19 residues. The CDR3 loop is CASRRLGGLREEGTGELFF. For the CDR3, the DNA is TGTGCAAGTCGCCGCCTGGGAGGGTTGCGGGAGGAGGGCACCGGGGAGCTGTTTTTT.

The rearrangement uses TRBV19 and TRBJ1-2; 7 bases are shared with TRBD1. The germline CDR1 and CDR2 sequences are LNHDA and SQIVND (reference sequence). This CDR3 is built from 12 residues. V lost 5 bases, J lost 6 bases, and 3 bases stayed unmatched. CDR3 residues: CASSSRGNGYTF. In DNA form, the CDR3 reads TGTGCCAGTAGTTCCAGGGGGAATGGCTACACCTTC. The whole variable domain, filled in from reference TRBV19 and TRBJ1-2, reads DGGITQSPKYLFRKEGQNVTLSCEQNLNHDAMYWYRQDPGQGLRLIYYSQIVNDFQKGDIAEGYSVSREKKESFPLTVTSAQKNPTAFYLCASSSRGNGYTFGSGTRLTVV.

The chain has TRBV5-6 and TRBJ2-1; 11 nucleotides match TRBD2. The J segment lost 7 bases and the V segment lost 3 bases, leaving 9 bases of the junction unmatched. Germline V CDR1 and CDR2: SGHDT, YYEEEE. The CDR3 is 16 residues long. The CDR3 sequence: CASSYISGRAGNEQFF. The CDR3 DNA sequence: TGTGCCAGCAGCTACATTAGCGGGAGGGCAGGAAATGAGCAGTTCTTC.

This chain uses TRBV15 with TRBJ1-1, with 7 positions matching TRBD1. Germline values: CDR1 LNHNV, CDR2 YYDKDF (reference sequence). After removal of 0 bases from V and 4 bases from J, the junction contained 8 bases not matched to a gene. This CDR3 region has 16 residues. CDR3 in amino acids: CATSRDWTGPGTEAFF. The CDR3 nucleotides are TGTGCCACCAGCAGAGATTGGACAGGACCAGGCACTGAAGCTTTCTTT.

For the CDR3, the DNA is TGCAGCGCTAAGACAGGGACCTCCTACGAGCAGTACTTC. This sequence encodes CSAKTGTSYEQYF. The chain couples TRBV29-1 to TRBJ2-7; 7 bases align to TRBD1. Germline CDR1 and CDR2: SQVTM and ANQGSEA. The CDR3 length is 13 residues. With V trimmed by 7 bases and J by 0 bases, 6 bases remained unmatched.

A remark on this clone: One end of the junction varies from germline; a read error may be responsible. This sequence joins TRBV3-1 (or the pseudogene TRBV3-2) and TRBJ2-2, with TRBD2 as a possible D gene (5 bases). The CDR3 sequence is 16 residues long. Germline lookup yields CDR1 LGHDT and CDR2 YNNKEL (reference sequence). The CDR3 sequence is CASSRLPGTNTGEPFF. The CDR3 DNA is TGTGCCAGCAGCCGCTTGCCGGGCACCAACACCGGGGAGCCGTTTTTT.

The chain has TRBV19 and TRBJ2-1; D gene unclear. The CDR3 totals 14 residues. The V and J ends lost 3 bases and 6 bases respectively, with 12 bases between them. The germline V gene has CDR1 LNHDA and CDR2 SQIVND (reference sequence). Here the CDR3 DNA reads TGTGCCAGTAGTATCGTCCCTAGACCCAATGAGCAGTTCTTC. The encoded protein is CASSIVPRPNEQFF.

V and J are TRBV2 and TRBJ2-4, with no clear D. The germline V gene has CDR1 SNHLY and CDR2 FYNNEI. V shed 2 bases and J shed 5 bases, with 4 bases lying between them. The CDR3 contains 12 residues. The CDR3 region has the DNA TGTGCCAGCAGTGAAACAGAAAACATTCAGTACTTC. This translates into CASSETENIQYF.

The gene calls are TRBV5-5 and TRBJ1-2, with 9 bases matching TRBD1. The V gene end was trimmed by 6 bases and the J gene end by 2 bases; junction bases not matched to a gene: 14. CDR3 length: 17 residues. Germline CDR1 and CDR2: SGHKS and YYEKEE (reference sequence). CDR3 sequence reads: CASTLVTWGQGNYGYTF. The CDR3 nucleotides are TGTGCCAGCACCCTCGTTACGTGGGGACAGGGAAACTATGGCTACACCTTC.

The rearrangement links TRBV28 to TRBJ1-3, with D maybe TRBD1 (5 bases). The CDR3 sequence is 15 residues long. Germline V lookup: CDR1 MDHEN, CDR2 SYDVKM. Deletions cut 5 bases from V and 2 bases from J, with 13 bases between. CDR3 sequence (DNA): TGTGCCAGCAGTGAATCCAGGGTCCCTGGAAACACCATATATTTT. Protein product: CASSESRVPGNTIYF.

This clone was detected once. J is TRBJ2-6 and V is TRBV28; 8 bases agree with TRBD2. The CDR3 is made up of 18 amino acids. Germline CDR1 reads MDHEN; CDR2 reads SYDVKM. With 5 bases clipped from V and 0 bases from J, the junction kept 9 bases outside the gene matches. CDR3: CASSGVGSGVSGANVLTF. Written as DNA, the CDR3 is TGTGCCAGCAGTGGGGTAGGTAGCGGGGTCTCTGGGGCCAACGTCCTGACTTTC.

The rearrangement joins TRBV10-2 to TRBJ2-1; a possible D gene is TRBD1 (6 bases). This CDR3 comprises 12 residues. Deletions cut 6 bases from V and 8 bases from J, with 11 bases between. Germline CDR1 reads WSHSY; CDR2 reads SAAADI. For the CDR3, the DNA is TGCGCCAGCAGAACAGGGTCACATGAGCAGTTCTTC. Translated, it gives CASRTGSHEQFF.

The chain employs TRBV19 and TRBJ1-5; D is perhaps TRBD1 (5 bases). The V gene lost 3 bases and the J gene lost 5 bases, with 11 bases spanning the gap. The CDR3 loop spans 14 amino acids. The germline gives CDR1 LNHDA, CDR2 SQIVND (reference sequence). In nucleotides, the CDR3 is TGTGCCAGTAGTATGTTGACAGAAGATCAGCCCCAGCATTTT. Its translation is CASSMLTEDQPQHF.

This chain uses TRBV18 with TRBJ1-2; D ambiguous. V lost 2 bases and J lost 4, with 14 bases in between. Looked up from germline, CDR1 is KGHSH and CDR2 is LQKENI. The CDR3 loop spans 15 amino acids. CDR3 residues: CASSPSGRVAYGYTF. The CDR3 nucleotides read TGTGCCAGCTCACCATCGGGGAGGGTCGCCTATGGCTACACCTTC.

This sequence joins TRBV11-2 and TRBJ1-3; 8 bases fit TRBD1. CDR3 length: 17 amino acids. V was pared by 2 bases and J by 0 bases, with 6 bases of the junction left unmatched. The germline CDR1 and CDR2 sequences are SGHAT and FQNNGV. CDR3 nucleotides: TGTGCCAGCAGCTTATTCGGACAGGGCGACTCTGGAAACACCATATATTTT. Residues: CASSLFGQGDSGNTIYF.